Listed below are T cell receptor beta chains from one sample, sequenced in a study of blood T cell repertoires in COVID-19. The method was immunoSEQ multiplex PCR; TCRdb's version includes in-frame clones alone and lacks a portion of them. The table lists 200,000 to 250,000 clones, about 90% of them singletons. What was sequenced was PBMCs or T cells enriched from blood (not recorded which). The source is a woman aged 30 to 39 who had been exposed to COVID-19. Both conserved end residues are part of each CDR3. The D gene is left open where the match is weak. For some rows the clone size is stated as once, few or many, or as a class when expanded; others skip it.

size: NA
V: TRBV5-6
D: NA
J: TRBJ1-2
DNA: TGTGCCAGCAGCTTGCCCACATCGCTGGTGGATGGCTACACCTTC
CDR3: CASSLPTSLVDGYTF

size: NA
V: TRBV11-2
D: NA
J: TRBJ2-1
DNA: TGTGCCAGCAGCTTATCCGACTTTCCCAATGAGCAGTTCTTC
CDR3: CASSLSDFPNEQFF

size: NA
V: TRBV6-2/TRBV6-3
D: TRBD1
J: TRBJ2-7
DNA: TGTGCCAGCAGTTTACATCCGGGACAGGGTCTCGGCGAGCAGTACTTC
CDR3: CASSLHPGQGLGEQYF

size: NA
V: TRBV5-1
D: TRBD1
J: TRBJ1-1
DNA: TGCGCCAGCAGCTCCCCCCGGGACAGGGCACCCAACACTGAAGCTTTCTTT
CDR3: CASSSPRDRAPNTEAFF

size: NA
V: TRBV28
D: NA
J: TRBJ2-1
DNA: TGTGCCAGCGGATCCCTCGGAGCAAGTTCCTACAATGAGCAGTTCTTC
CDR3: CASGSLGASSYNEQFF

size: NA
V: TRBV6-5
D: TRBD2
J: TRBJ2-7
DNA: TGTGCCAGCAGTTACTCGTCGACTAGCGGGAGAAACGAGCAGTACTTC
CDR3: CASSYSSTSGRNEQYF

size: NA
V: TRBV30
D: NA
J: TRBJ1-5
DNA: TGTGCCTGGAGTGTACAAGGACAGATTAATCAGCCCCAGCATTTT
CDR3: CAWSVQGQINQPQHF

size: NA
V: TRBV6-5
D: NA
J: TRBJ2-1
DNA: TGTGCCAGCAGTAGCCGTGAGGAGGTCTACAATGAGCAGTTCTTC
CDR3: CASSSREEVYNEQFF

size: NA
V: TRBV5-1
D: NA
J: TRBJ1-5
DNA: TGCGCCAGCAGCTTGGACTCTTTTTCGGCCCAGCATTTT
CDR3: CASSLDSFSAQHF

size: NA
V: TRBV6-1
D: TRBD2
J: TRBJ2-7
DNA: TGTGCCAGCAGTGACCGCCTGGGGACTACCTCCTCCTACGAGCAGTACTTC
CDR3: CASSDRLGTTSSYEQYF

size: NA
V: TRBV5-1
D: TRBD2
J: TRBJ2-5
DNA: TGCGCCAGCAGCTTGGCCTCTAGCGGGGGATCCCAAGAGACCCAGTACTTC
CDR3: CASSLASSGGSQETQYF

size: NA
V: TRBV7-9
D: NA
J: TRBJ1-5
DNA: TGTGCCAGCAGCTTGGGGGCTTGGCAGCCCCAGCATTTT
CDR3: CASSLGAWQPQHF

size: NA
V: TRBV7-2
D: TRBD2
J: TRBJ2-1
DNA: TGTGCCAGCAGCTTACCCTGGGGGGTCGGGACTAGCCTAAATGAGCAGTTCTTC
CDR3: CASSLPWGVGTSLNEQFF

size: NA
V: TRBV30
D: TRBD2
J: TRBJ2-7
DNA: TGTGCCTGGAGTCGACGTAGGCGGGGGACCTACGAGCAGTACTTC
CDR3: CAWSRRRRGTYEQYF

size: NA
V: TRBV7-2
D: TRBD1
J: TRBJ1-3
DNA: TGTGCCAGCAGCCCGCGCTGGACAGGGGTCTCTGGAAACACCATATATTTT
CDR3: CASSPRWTGVSGNTIYF

size: once
V: TRBV18
D: NA
J: TRBJ1-6
DNA: TGTGCCAGCTCACCCCTCGGGACATCCCGAGCAAATTCACCCCTCCACTTT
CDR3: CASSPLGTSRANSPLHF

size: NA
V: TRBV29-1
D: NA
J: TRBJ2-7
DNA: TGCAGCGCCTCGGAGCCTTGGACCTACGAGCAGTACTTC
CDR3: CSASEPWTYEQYF

size: once
V: TRBV29-1
D: NA
J: TRBJ1-1
DNA: TGCAGCGTTTCAGGGGCCGGCAGGGCGGGCACTGAAGCTTTCTTT
CDR3: CSVSGAGRAGTEAFF

size: NA
V: TRBV14
D: TRBD1
J: TRBJ1-6
DNA: TGTGCCAGCAGCCAAGACGACAGGGGGAATTCACCCCTCCACTTT
CDR3: CASSQDDRGNSPLHF

size: NA
V: TRBV10-3
D: TRBD2
J: TRBJ2-1
DNA: TGTGCCATCAGTGACGATCTAGCGGGAGTTTCCTACAATGAGCAGTTCTTC
CDR3: CAISDDLAGVSYNEQFF

size: NA
V: TRBV5-1
D: TRBD1
J: TRBJ1-6
DNA: TGCGCCAGCAGCCACCGGGACAGACAAAGTAATTCACCCCTCCACTTT
CDR3: CASSHRDRQSNSPLHF

size: NA
V: TRBV6-2/TRBV6-3
D: NA
J: TRBJ1-3
DNA: TGTGCCAGCAGTTACTCTCAGGGCTCTGGAAACACCATATATTTT
CDR3: CASSYSQGSGNTIYF

size: NA
V: TRBV5-1
D: NA
J: TRBJ2-7
DNA: TGCGCCAGCAGCTTGACAGGGAACTACGAGCAGTACTTC
CDR3: CASSLTGNYEQYF

size: NA
V: TRBV6-5
D: TRBD2
J: TRBJ2-7
DNA: TGTGCCAGCACCACTAGCGGGAGCTACGAGCAGTACTTC
CDR3: CASTTSGSYEQYF

size: NA
V: TRBV27
D: TRBD2
J: TRBJ2-7
DNA: TGTGCCAGCAGTCCCCTCGGGAGGTCCTACGAGCAGTACTTC
CDR3: CASSPLGRSYEQYF